These 5 T cell receptor beta chains came from one sample sequenced in a study of T-cell reconstitution after alpha-beta-depleted transplantation in children. The TCRbeta library incorporated unique molecular identifiers. One entry per CDR3 protein results from TCRdb running MiXCR on the PCR reads. The sample yields several thousand distinct CDR3 sequences, roughly 30% seen once. Material: peripheral blood, obtained 60 days after TCRalphabeta/CD19-depleted stem cell transplant. The receptors derive from a boy younger than two who had a stem cell transplant for SCID, so the T cells may come from the graft donor.

In this sample, this clonotype turned up many times. V usage is TRBV7-3 and J usage is TRBJ2-6, with D tentatively TRBD2 (6 bases). The CDR3 length is 17 residues. Germline V CDR1 and CDR2: SGHTA, FQGTGA. Between the trimmed V and J ends, which lost 3 bases and 2 bases, there was a span of 14 bases. CDR3 sequence (DNA): TGTGCCAGCAGCTTCGGGACTCCCGTGCCTGGGGCCAACGTCCTGACTTTC. Protein sequence: CASSFGTPVPGANVLTF.

This clonotype counts as medium-sized. The chain recombines TRBV7-2 with TRBJ2-3; D might be TRBD1 (7 bases). Trimming shortened V by 7 bases and J by 0 bases, and 17 bases separated the two germline ends. CDR1 is SGHTA, CDR2 FQGNSA, per germline. CDR3 length: 16 residues. The CDR3 loop reads CASKGQGGSSTDTQYF. The CDR3 region has the DNA TGTGCCAGCAAGGGGCAGGGGGGTTCGAGCACAGATACGCAGTATTTT.

As for this clonotype: It is unclear where the CDR3 begins or ends on the DNA, so no DNA is shown, and the CDR3 is as TCRdb lists it. The rearrangement joins TRBV23-1 to TRBJ2-2; the table gives TRBD1 as D, unverified against the DNA. TRBV23-1 is reported as an ORF; its role is uncertain. The CDR3 comprises 15 residues, both ends counted. The CDR3 loop reads CASSQLARAPGSCFF.

By frequency in the sample, this clonotype is medium-sized (0.01 to 0.1%). The chain carries TRBV10-1 and TRBJ2-2; no reliable D call. Germline values: CDR1 WNHNN, CDR2 SYGVQD (reference sequence). V was shortened by 9 bases and J by 0 bases, with 14 bases between the two germline ends. The CDR3 consists of 15 residues. CDR3 DNA sequence: TGCGCCAGTAACAATGACAATTCGAACACCGGGGAGCTGTTTTTT. Its translation: CASNNDNSNTGELFF.

Many counts were recorded for this clonotype. The chain links TRBV20-1 to TRBJ2-1; 16 nucleotides match TRBD2. Germline V CDR1 and CDR2: DFQATT, SNEGSKA (reference sequence). The CDR3 is 19 amino acids. J lost 6 bases, V lost 3 bases, and 14 bases had no gene match. This chain's CDR3 is CSASTSGLAGGKHSNEQFF. DNA of the CDR3: TGCAGTGCTAGTACCTCGGGACTAGCGGGGGGGAAGCATAGCAATGAGCAGTTCTTC.